This T cell receptor beta chain was profiled in a study of spatial heterogeneity in lung cancer. Turning to the study itself: The average appearance count of each unique TCR and UMI combination in raw reads was more than nine. Notes on the study in general: In blood, ubiquitous expanded tumor TCRs appeared more at resection than follow-up.

TCRdb re-called the 5' RACE reads with MiXCR, one entry per CDR3 protein. Of 11,000 to 15,000 distinct CDR3 sequences listed, 11% were seen once; the top ten hold 30% to 35%. Many counts were recorded for this clonotype. Its target is not known. Time point meaning: sample taken at primary tumor resection. Tumor, nontumor lung or frozen PBMC supplied whole RNA that was sequenced unsorted. Samples came from roughly 72 TRACERx patients with untreated early-stage lung cancer. This sequence was found in a female donor with early-stage non-small cell lung cancer. The material was PBMCs, obtained at surgery.

The chain's CDR3 is CASSLTRSASLSGANVLTF. CDR3 DNA: TGTGCCAGCAGCTTAACGCGGTCGGCTTCACTCTCTGGGGCCAACGTCCTGACTTTC. The chain is built from TRBV11-2 and TRBJ2-6; no reliable D call. This CDR3 is 19 amino acids long. Germline CDR1 and CDR2: SGHAT and FQNNGV. Trimming pared 2 bases from V and 0 bases from J, leaving 17 bases between.